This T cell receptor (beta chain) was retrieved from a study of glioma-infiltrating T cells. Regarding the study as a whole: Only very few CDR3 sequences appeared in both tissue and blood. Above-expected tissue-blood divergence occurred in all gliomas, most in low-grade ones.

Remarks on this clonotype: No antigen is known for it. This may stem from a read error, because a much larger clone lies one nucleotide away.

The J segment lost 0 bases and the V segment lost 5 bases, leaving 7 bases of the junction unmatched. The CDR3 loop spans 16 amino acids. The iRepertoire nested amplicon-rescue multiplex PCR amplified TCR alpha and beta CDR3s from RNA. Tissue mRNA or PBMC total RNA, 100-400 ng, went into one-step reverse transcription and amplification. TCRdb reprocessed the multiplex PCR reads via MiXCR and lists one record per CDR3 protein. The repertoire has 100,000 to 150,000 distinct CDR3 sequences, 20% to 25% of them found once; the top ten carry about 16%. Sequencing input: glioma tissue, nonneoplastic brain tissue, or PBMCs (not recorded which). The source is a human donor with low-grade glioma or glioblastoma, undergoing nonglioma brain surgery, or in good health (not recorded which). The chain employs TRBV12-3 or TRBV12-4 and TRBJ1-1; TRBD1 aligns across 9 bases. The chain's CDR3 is CASSLQTGGVNTEAFF. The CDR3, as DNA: TGTGCCAGCAGTCTACAGACAGGGGGGGTGAACACTGAAGCTTTCTTT.